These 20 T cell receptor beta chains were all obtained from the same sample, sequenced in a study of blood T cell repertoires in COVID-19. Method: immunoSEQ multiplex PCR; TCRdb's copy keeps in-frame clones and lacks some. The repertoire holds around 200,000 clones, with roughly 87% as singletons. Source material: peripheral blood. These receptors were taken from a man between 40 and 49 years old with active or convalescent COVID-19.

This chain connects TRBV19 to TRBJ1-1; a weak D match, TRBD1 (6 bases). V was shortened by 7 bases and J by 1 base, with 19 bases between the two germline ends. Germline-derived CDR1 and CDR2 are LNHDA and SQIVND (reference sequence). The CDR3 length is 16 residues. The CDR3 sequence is CASTGGGGNPNTEAFF. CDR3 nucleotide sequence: TGTGCCAGTACTGGGGGAGGGGGGAACCCGAACACTGAAGCTTTCTTT.

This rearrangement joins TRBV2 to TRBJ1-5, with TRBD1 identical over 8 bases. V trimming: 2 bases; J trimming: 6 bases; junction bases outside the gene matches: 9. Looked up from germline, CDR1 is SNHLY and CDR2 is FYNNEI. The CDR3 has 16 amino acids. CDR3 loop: CASSEYGTGVGQPQHF. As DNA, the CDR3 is TGTGCCAGCAGTGAATATGGGACAGGTGTCGGTCAGCCCCAGCATTTT.

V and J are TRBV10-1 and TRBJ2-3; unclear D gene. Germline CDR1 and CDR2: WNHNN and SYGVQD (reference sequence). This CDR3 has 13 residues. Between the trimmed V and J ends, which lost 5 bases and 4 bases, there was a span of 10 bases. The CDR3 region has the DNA TGCGCCAGCAGTCCCCAACGGGCAGATACGCAGTATTTT. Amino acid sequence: CASSPQRADTQYF.

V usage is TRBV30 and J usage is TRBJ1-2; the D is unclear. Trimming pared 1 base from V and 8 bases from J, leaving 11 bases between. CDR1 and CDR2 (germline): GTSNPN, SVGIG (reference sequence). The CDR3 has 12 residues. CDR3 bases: TGTGCCTGGAGTGCCTCAGGTATCGGCTACACCTTC. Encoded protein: CAWSASGIGYTF.

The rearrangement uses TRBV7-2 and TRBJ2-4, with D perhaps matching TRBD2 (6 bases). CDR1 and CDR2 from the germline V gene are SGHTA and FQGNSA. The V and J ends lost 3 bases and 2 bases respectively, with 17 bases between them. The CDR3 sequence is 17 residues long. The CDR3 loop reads CASSLIGLTKTKNIQYF. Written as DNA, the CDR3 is TGTGCCAGCAGCTTGATAGGACTAACAAAGACCAAAAACATTCAGTACTTC.

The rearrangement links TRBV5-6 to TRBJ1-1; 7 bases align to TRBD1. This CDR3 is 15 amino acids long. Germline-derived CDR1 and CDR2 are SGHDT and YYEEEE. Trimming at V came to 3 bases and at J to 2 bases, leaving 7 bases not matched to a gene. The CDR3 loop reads CASSSTGMFNTEAFF. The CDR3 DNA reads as TGTGCCAGCAGCTCGACAGGGATGTTTAACACTGAAGCTTTCTTT.

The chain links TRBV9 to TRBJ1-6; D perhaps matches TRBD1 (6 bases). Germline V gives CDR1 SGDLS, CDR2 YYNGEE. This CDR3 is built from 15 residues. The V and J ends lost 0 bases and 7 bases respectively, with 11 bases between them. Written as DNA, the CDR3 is TGTGCCAGCAGCGTAGGGGTAGGGGGAAATTCACCCCTCCACTTT. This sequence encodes CASSVGVGGNSPLHF.

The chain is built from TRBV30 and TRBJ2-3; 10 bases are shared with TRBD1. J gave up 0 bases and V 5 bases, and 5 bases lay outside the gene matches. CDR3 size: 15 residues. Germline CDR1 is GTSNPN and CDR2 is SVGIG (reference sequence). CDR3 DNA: TGTGCCTGGGTACGACAGGGGGCGAGCACAGATACGCAGTATTTT. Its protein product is CAWVRQGASTDTQYF.

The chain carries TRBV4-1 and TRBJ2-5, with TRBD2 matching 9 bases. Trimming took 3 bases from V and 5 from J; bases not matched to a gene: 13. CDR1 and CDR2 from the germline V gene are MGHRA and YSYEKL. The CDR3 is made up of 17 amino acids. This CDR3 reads CASSQESGTSSAETQYF. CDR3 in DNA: TGCGCCAGCAGCCAGGAAAGCGGGACTAGCAGTGCGGAGACCCAGTACTTC.

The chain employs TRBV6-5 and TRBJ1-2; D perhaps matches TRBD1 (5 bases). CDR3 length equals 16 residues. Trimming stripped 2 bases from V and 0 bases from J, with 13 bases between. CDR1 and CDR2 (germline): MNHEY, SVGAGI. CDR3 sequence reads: CASSYGRGVSNYGYTF. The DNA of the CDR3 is TGTGCCAGCAGTTACGGGAGGGGCGTATCTAACTATGGCTACACCTTC.

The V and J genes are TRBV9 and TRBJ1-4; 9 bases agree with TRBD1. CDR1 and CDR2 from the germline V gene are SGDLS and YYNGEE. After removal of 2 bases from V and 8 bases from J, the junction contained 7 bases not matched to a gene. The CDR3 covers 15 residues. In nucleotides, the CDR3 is TGTGCCAGCAGCGTCGAAGAGACAGGGGGGGAAAAACTGTTTTTT. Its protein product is CASSVEETGGEKLFF.

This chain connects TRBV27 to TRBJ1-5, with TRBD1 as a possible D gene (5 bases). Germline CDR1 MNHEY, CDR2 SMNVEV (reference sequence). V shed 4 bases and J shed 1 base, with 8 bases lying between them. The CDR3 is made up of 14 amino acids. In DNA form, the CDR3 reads TGTGCCAGCAGTTCGGCAGGGAGCAATCAGCCCCAGCATTTT. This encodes CASSSAGSNQPQHF.

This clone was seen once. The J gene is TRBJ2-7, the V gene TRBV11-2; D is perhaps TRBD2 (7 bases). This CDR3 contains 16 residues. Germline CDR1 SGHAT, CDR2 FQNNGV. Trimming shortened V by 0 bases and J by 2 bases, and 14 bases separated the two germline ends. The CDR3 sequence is CASSLDLGGGTYEQYF. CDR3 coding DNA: TGTGCCAGCAGCTTAGATCTAGGGGGGGGTACCTACGAGCAGTACTTC. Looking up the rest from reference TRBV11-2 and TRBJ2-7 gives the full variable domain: EAGVAQSPRYKIIEKRQSVAFWCNPISGHATLYWYQQILGQGPKLLIQFQNNGVVDDSQLPKDRFSAERLKGVDSTLKIQPAKLEDSAVYLCASSLDLGGGTYEQYFGPGTRLTVT.

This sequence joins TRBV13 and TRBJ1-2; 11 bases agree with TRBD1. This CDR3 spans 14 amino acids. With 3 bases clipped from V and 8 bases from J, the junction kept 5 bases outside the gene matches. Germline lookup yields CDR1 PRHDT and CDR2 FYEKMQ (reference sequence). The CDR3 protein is CASSLDRGRKGYTF. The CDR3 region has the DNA TGTGCCAGCAGCTTGGACAGGGGGCGAAAAGGCTACACCTTC.

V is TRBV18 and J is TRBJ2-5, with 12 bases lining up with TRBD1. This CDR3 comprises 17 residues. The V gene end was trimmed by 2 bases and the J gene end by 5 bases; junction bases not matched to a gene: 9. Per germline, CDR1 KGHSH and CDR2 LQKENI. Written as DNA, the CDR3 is TGTGCCAGCTCACCAAGGGGACAGGGGGCAGCTGGTGAGACCCAGTACTTC. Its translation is CASSPRGQGAAGETQYF.

The chain's CDR3 is CASSSGHSSYNEQFF. The CDR3 region has the DNA TGTGCCAGCAGCTCGGGACATAGCTCCTACAATGAGCAGTTCTTC. The chain combines TRBV28 with TRBJ2-1, with D tentatively TRBD1 (6 bases). V was trimmed by 6 bases and J by 0 bases, leaving 12 bases between them. The CDR3 spans 15 residues. The V gene's germline CDR1 is MDHEN and CDR2 SYDVKM.

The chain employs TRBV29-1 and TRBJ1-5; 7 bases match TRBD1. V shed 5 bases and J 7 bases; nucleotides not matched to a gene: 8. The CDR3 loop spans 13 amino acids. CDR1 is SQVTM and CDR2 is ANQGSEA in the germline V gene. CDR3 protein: CSVSGTEDQPQHF. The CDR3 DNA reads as TGCAGCGTTTCCGGGACAGAGGACCAGCCCCAGCATTTT.

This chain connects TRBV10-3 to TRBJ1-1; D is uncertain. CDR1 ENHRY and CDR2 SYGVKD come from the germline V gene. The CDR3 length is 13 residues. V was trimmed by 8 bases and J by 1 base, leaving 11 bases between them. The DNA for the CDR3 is TGTGCCATCTCCCCCAGAACGAACACTGAAGCTTTCTTT. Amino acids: CAISPRTNTEAFF.

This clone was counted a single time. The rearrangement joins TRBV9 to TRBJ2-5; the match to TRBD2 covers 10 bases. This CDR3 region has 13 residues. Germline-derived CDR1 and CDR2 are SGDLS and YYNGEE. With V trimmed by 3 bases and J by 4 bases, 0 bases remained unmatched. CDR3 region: CASSASGRETQYF. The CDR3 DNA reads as TGTGCCAGCAGCGCTAGCGGGAGAGAGACCCAGTACTTC.

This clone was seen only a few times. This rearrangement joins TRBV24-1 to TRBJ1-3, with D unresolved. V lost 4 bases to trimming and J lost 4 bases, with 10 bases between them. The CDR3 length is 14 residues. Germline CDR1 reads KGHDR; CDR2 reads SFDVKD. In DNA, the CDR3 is TGTGCCACCAGTGACCTCAGAGCGGGAAACACCATATATTTT. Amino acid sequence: CATSDLRAGNTIYF.